These T cell receptor beta chains were read from a single sample in a study of blood T cells in healthy people across ages. MiXCR, run by TCRdb on the 5' RACE reads, gives a single entry per CDR3 protein. The table records around 2 million distinct CDR3 sequences, around 40% of them present only once. Sequencing was performed on blood. Source of these receptors: a human donor in good health. The CDR3 runs from the conserved cysteine through the conserved F or W. A D gene is named only where the DNA matches it firmly. Size tells how often a clone was seen (once, few, many) or the class of an expanded clone, and some rows leave it out.

d_call j_call clone_size v_call cdr3_aa cdr3_nt
- TRBJ2-1 - TRBV24-1 CATSDPRQGGNEQFF TGTGCCACCAGTGACCCGAGACAGGGAGGCAATGAGCAGTTCTTC
- TRBJ1-3 - TRBV5-1 CASSLDWGSSGNTIYF TGCGCCAGCAGCTTGGATTGGGGGAGCTCTGGAAACACCATATATTTT
- TRBJ1-1 - TRBV27 CASSFVRGYTEAFF TGTGCCAGCAGTTTCGTAAGGGGATACACTGAAGCTTTCTTT
TRBD1 TRBJ1-6 - TRBV20-1 CSGRQGLNSPLHF TGCAGTGGGAGACAGGGTCTTAATTCACCCCTCCACTTT
- TRBJ2-7 - TRBV29-1 CGVARDFDYEQYF TGCGGCGTTGCCCGGGACTTCGACTACGAGCAGTACTTC
- TRBJ2-1 - TRBV5-6 CASSLKLPTYNEQFF TGTGCCAGCAGCCTCAAGTTACCTACCTACAATGAGCAGTTCTTC
- TRBJ1-2 - TRBV29-1 CSVEAGAGGYTF TGCAGCGTTGAAGCAGGGGCGGGAGGCTACACCTTC
- TRBJ2-3 many TRBV7-2 CASSFRTDTQYF TGTGCCAGCAGCTTTAGAACAGATACGCAGTATTTT
- TRBJ2-6 - TRBV5-6 CASSPGPAAGANVLTF TGTGCCAGCAGCCCAGGACCGGCTGCTGGGGCCAACGTCCTGACTTTC
- TRBJ2-7 - TRBV20-1 CSARDTTKTTSSYEQYF TGCAGTGCTAGAGATACGACTAAGACAACGAGCTCCTACGAGCAGTACTTC
- TRBJ1-4 once TRBV5-1 CASSILYGEKLFF TGCGCCAGCAGCATCCTCTATGGTGAAAAACTGTTTTTT
- TRBJ2-6 - TRBV18 CASSPRPGTSSGANVLTF TGTGCCAGCTCACCACGCCCAGGGACGAGCTCTGGGGCCAACGTCCTGACTTTC
- TRBJ2-7 - TRBV9 CASSVSDTAYEQYF TGTGCCAGCAGCGTTTCCGACACCGCCTACGAGCAGTACTTC
TRBD2 TRBJ2-3 - TRBV29-1 CSVDPLAGGKTTDTQYF TGCAGCGTTGATCCGCTAGCGGGGGGAAAAACGACAGATACGCAGTATTTT
TRBD1 TRBJ1-6 - TRBV28 CASSLPTGGGSPLHF TGTGCCAGCAGTTTACCCACAGGGGGAGGATCACCCCTCCACTTT
TRBD2 TRBJ2-7 - TRBV10-3 CAIRRTSGVDEQYF TGTGCCATCAGGCGGACTAGCGGGGTCGACGAGCAGTACTTC
TRBD2 TRBJ2-1 - TRBV7-6 CASSFSGGDVHEQFF TGTGCCAGCAGCTTTAGCGGGGGAGATGTCCATGAGCAGTTCTTC
- TRBJ2-7 - TRBV4-1 CANSASRTASYEQYF TGCGCCAACAGCGCCTCAAGGACGGCCTCCTACGAGCAGTACTTC
- TRBJ2-1 - TRBV11-1 CASSFLVDNEQFF TGTGCCAGCAGCTTCTTGGTTGACAATGAGCAGTTCTTC
- TRBJ2-5 - TRBV2 CASSEGRTPGGNQYF TGTGCCAGCAGTGAAGGCCGGACACCCGGGGGCAACCAGTACTTC
- TRBJ2-3 few TRBV5-1 CASRQGGEADTQYF TGCGCCAGCAGGCAAGGAGGGGAGGCAGATACGCAGTATTTT
- TRBJ2-2 - TRBV12-3/TRBV12-4 CAECGRGGELFF TGTGCCGAGTGTGGGAGAGGTGGGGAGCTGTTTTTT
TRBD2 TRBJ2-5 - TRBV6-4 CASSDSSGGAKETQYF TGTGCCAGCAGTGACTCTAGCGGGGGGGCTAAAGAGACCCAGTACTTC
- TRBJ2-3 few TRBV15 CATSREGLGDDTQYF TGTGCCACCAGCAGAGAGGGACTCGGCGACGATACGCAGTATTTT
- TRBJ2-1 few TRBV6-4 CASGPELASEQFF TGTGCCAGCGGCCCGGAACTAGCCAGTGAGCAGTTCTTC
- TRBJ1-1 few TRBV7-9 CASSSWTVNTEAFF TGTGCCAGCAGCTCCTGGACGGTGAACACTGAAGCTTTCTTT
TRBD1 TRBJ2-7 - TRBV5-5 CASRPGQQSYEQYF TGTGCCAGCAGGCCGGGACAGCAATCCTACGAGCAGTACTTC
- TRBJ1-1 - TRBV11-1 CASSLERGHSEAFF TGTGCCAGCAGCTTAGAGAGAGGTCACTCTGAAGCTTTCTTT
- TRBJ1-4 - TRBV28 CASSARSGGINEKRFF TGTGCCAGCAGTGCCCGGTCGGGGGGGATTAATGAAAAACGGTTTTTT
- TRBJ1-1 - TRBV29-1 CSVVGATAEAFF TGCAGCGTTGTTGGGGCGACGGCTGAAGCTTTCTTT
TRBD1 TRBJ2-1 - TRBV5-1 CASSLQPGQKPYNEQFF TGCGCCAGCAGCCTGCAGCCGGGACAGAAGCCCTACAATGAGCAGTTCTTC